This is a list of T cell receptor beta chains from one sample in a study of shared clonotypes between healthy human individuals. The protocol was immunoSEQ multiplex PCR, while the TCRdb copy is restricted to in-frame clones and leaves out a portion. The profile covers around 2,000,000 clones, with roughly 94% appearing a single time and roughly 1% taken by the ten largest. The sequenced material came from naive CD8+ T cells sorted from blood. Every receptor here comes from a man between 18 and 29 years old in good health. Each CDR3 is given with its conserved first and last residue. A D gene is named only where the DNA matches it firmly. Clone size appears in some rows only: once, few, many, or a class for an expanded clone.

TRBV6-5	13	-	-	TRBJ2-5	CASSYPRGETQYF	TGTGCCAGCAGTTACCCTAGAGGAGAGACCCAGTACTTC
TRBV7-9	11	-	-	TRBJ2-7	CASSLDSSLYF	TGTGCCAGCAGCTTAGATTCAAGCCTTTACTTC
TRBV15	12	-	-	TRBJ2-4	CATEVSQNIQYF	TGTGCCACGGAAGTCTCCCAAAACATTCAGTACTTC
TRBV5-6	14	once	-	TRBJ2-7	CASSSKGISYEQYF	TGTGCCAGCAGCTCCAAGGGGATTTCCTACGAGCAGTACTTC
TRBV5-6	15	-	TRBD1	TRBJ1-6	CASSLQGALRSPLHF	TGTGCCAGCAGCTTACAGGGGGCCCTGCGTTCACCCCTCCACTTT
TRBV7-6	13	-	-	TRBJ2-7	CASSLESGSEQYF	TGTGCCAGCAGCTTAGAGTCCGGTAGCGAGCAGTACTTC
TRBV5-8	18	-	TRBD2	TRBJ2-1	CASSHLAGRAVIYNEQFF	TGTGCCAGCAGCCATTTAGCGGGAAGGGCGGTGATTTACAATGAGCAGTTCTTC
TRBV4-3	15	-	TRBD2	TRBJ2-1	CASSQDRWAGGEQFF	TGCGCCAGCAGCCAAGATCGGTGGGCGGGAGGGGAGCAGTTCTTC
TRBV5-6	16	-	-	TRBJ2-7	CASSQRQPIILYEQYF	TGTGCCAGCAGCCAACGACAGCCTATTATACTCTACGAGCAGTACTTC
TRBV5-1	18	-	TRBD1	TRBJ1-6	CASSLNKGQGAFESPLHF	TGCGCCAGCAGCTTGAATAAGGGACAGGGGGCATTCGAGTCACCCCTCCACTTT
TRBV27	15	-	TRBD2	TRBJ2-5	CASSPWTSGEETQYF	TGTGCCAGCAGCCCATGGACTAGCGGGGAAGAGACCCAGTACTTC
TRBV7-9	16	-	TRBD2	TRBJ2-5	CASSLIPAGTKETQYF	TGTGCCAGCAGCTTAATCCCAGCGGGAACGAAAGAGACCCAGTACTTC
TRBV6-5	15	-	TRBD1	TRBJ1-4	CASSHRTGTNEKLFF	TGTGCCAGCAGTCATCGGACAGGAACTAATGAAAAACTGTTTTTT
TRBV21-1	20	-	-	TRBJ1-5	CASSKATGTPGLGSNQPQHF	TGTGCCAGCAGCAAGGCGACCGGGACACCCGGATTGGGTAGCAATCAGCCCCAGCATTTT
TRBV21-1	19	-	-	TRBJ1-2	CASSKRNRDRVEAMYGYTF	TGTGCCAGCAGCAAACGGAACCGGGACAGGGTCGAGGCGATGTATGGCTACACCTTC
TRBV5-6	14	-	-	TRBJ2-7	CASSYGTSPAEQYF	TGTGCCAGCAGCTACGGGACCTCACCTGCCGAGCAGTACTTC
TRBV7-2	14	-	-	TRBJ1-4	CASSLGQPNEKLFF	TGTGCCAGCAGCTTAGGACAGCCTAATGAAAAACTGTTTTTT
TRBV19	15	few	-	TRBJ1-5	CASSDFDGRNQPQHF	TGTGCCAGTAGTGACTTCGACGGGCGCAATCAGCCCCAGCATTTT
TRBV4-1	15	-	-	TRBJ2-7	CASSHQQGAGYEQYF	TGCGCCAGCAGCCATCAACAGGGAGCTGGGTACGAGCAGTACTTC
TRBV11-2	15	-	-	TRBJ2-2	CASSNRGESTGELFF	TGTGCCAGCAGTAACCGGGGTGAGAGCACCGGGGAGCTGTTTTTT
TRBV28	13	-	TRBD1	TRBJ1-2	CASSFPDRDGYTF	TGTGCCAGCAGTTTCCCGGACAGGGATGGCTACACCTTC
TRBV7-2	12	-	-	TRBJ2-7	CASTSGGYEQYF	TGTGCCAGCACCTCCGGAGGGTACGAGCAGTACTTC
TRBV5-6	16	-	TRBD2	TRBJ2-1	CASSAPGLAPYNEQFF	TGTGCCAGCAGCGCCCCAGGACTAGCGCCCTACAATGAGCAGTTCTTC
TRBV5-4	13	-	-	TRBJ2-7	CASSWDGSYEQYF	TGTGCCAGCAGCTGGGACGGCTCCTACGAGCAGTACTTC
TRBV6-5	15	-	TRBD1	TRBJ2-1	CASSPRDRVFHEQFF	TGTGCCAGCAGTCCCCGGGACAGGGTATTCCATGAGCAGTTCTTC
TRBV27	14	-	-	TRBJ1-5	CASSPRLSNQPQHF	TGTGCCAGCAGTCCCAGGCTTAGCAATCAGCCCCAGCATTTT
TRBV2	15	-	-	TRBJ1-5	CASSEGAIGNQPQHF	TGTGCCAGCAGTGAAGGGGCCATCGGCAATCAGCCCCAGCATTTT
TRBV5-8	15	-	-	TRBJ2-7	CASSLDQGSAYEQYF	TGTGCCAGCAGCTTGGATCAGGGGTCCGCCTACGAGCAGTACTTC
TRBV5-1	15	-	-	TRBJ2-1	CASSSDPSSYNEQFF	TGCGCCAGCAGCTCCGACCCAAGCTCCTACAATGAGCAGTTCTTC
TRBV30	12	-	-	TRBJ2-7	CAWSASSYEQYF	TGTGCCTGGAGTGCCAGCTCTTACGAGCAGTACTTC
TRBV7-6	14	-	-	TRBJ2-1	CALKSRSSYNEQFF	TGTGCCCTTAAGAGCCGTAGCTCCTACAATGAGCAGTTCTTC
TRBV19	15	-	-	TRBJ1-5	CASSSEYGGNQPQHF	TGTGCCAGTAGCTCCGAGTACGGGGGCAATCAGCCCCAGCATTTT
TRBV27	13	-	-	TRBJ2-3	CASRPGFHDTQYF	TGTGCCAGCAGGCCAGGATTTCACGATACGCAGTATTTT
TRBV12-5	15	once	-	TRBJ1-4	CASAQAQGGKEKLFF	TGTGCTAGTGCACAAGCCCAAGGGGGAAAAGAAAAACTGTTTTTT
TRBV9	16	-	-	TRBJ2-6	CASTQSRLSGANVLTF	TGTGCCAGCACCCAGAGTAGACTATCTGGGGCCAACGTCCTGACTTTC
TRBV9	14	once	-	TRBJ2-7	CASSVDIGSYEQYF	TGTGCCAGCAGCGTAGATATAGGCTCCTACGAGCAGTACTTC
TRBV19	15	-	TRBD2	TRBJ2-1	CASSLTSGYGGEQFF	TGTGCCAGTAGTCTGACTAGCGGCTATGGCGGTGAGCAGTTCTTC
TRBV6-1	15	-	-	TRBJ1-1	CASSGITVLNTEAFF	TGTGCCAGCAGTGGTATAACAGTATTGAACACTGAAGCTTTCTTT
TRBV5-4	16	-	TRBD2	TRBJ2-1	CASSPFAGGPDNEQFF	TGTGCCAGCAGCCCGTTCGCGGGAGGGCCGGACAATGAGCAGTTCTTC